A selection of T cell receptor beta chains follows, all from one sample in a study of shared clonotypes between healthy human individuals. TCRdb keeps only in-frame clones here, not all; method: immunoSEQ multiplex PCR. This table has 2 million to 3 million clones, over 85% appearing once. Sequences were obtained from naive CD4+ T cells from PBMCs. The receptors stem from a man in his late teens or twenties in good health. Some clones in this sample may be carry-over from other donors' samples. CDR3s include the opening cysteine and the closing phenylalanine or tryptophan. D genes are given only for firm matches. Part of the rows lack a size; the others show once, few, many or a class for expanded clones.

>TRBV5-1|-|-|TRBJ1-2
CASRLRGTANYGYTF
TGCGCCAGCAGACTACGCGGGACGGCTAACTATGGCTACACCTTC
>TRBV5-4|-|-|TRBJ2-6
CASSAGGLGANVLTF
TGTGCCAGCAGCGCAGGGGGGTTGGGGGCCAACGTCCTGACTTTC
>TRBV10-2|-|TRBD2|TRBJ2-7
CASGEGGLAGGREQYF
TGCGCCAGCGGAGAAGGAGGACTAGCGGGAGGTCGCGAGCAGTACTTC
>TRBV11-2|once|TRBD1|TRBJ2-5
CASSPLGQHQETQYF
TGTGCCAGCAGCCCCCTGGGACAGCACCAAGAGACCCAGTACTTC
>TRBV28|-|-|TRBJ2-7
CASSSIPGRNSEQYF
TGTGCCAGCAGTTCGATTCCGGGACGGAATTCGGAGCAGTACTTC
>TRBV11-2|-|-|TRBJ1-4
CASSFRAGPATNEKLFF
TGTGCCAGCAGCTTCCGGGCAGGACCTGCAACTAATGAAAAACTGTTTTTT
>TRBV27|-|-|TRBJ1-2
CASSFSNPQGAPGGYTF
TGTGCCAGCAGTTTCAGTAACCCCCAGGGTGCCCCGGGTGGCTACACCTTC
>TRBV7-2|-|TRBD2|TRBJ2-1
CASKLAGENEQFF
TGTGCCAGCAAACTAGCGGGAGAAAATGAGCAGTTCTTC
>TRBV5-1|once|TRBD2|TRBJ2-2
CASSDARTSGNTGELFF
TGCGCCAGCAGCGATGCCCGGACTAGCGGTAACACCGGGGAGCTGTTTTTT
>TRBV7-2|once|-|TRBJ2-1
CASSKSAYNEQFF
TGTGCCAGCAGCAAGAGTGCTTACAATGAGCAGTTCTTC
>TRBV11-1|-|TRBD2|TRBJ2-5
CASSFGGGETQYF
TGTGCCAGCAGCTTCGGGGGAGGGGAGACCCAGTACTTC
>TRBV18|-|-|TRBJ1-3
CASSPPGGSGNTIYF
TGTGCCAGCTCACCACCGGGGGGCTCTGGAAACACCATATATTTT
>TRBV11-1|-|TRBD2|TRBJ2-1
CASSSGLAGNSYNEQFF
TGTGCCAGCAGCTCCGGACTAGCGGGTAACTCCTACAATGAGCAGTTCTTC
>TRBV4-1|few|TRBD1|TRBJ1-5
CASSQTGTVNQPQHF
TGCGCCAGCAGCCAGACCGGGACAGTAAATCAGCCCCAGCATTTT
>TRBV18|-|-|TRBJ1-5
CASSRTSGPNNQPQHF
TGTGCCAGCTCACGGACGTCAGGGCCGAACAATCAGCCCCAGCATTTT
>TRBV5-4|-|-|TRBJ2-3
CASSLAGAISTDTQYF
TGTGCCAGCAGCTTGGCGGGGGCAATTAGCACAGATACGCAGTATTTT
>TRBV19|-|TRBD1|TRBJ1-4
CASSITGGYEKLFF
TGTGCCAGTAGTATAACAGGGGGTTACGAAAAACTGTTTTTT
>TRBV28|-|-|TRBJ2-7
CASSAPGTIGYEQYF
TGTGCCAGCAGTGCTCCCGGGACAATCGGGTACGAGCAGTACTTC
>TRBV27|-|TRBD2|TRBJ2-3
CASSPGTSGSTDTQYF
TGTGCCAGCAGTCCCGGGACTAGCGGGAGCACAGATACGCAGTATTTT
>TRBV28|-|-|TRBJ2-1
CASSPRGEQFF
TGTGCCAGCAGCCCCCGGGGTGAGCAGTTCTTC
>TRBV5-1|-|TRBD2|TRBJ2-3
CASSLAGGGAALGTDTQYF
TGCGCCAGCAGCTTGGCCGGGGGAGGGGCCGCGCTGGGCACAGATACGCAGTATTTT
>TRBV6-4|-|TRBD2|TRBJ2-7
CASSPISGRVSEQYF
TGTGCCAGCAGCCCTATTAGCGGGAGAGTGTCCGAGCAGTACTTC
>TRBV4-1|-|-|TRBJ1-1
CASSQPQTGNTEAFF
TGCGCCAGCAGCCAGCCGCAGACAGGGAACACTGAAGCTTTCTTT
>TRBV5-1|once|-|TRBJ2-5
CASSPGRETQYF
TGCGCCAGCAGTCCGGGCCGGGAGACCCAGTACTTC
>TRBV2|-|-|TRBJ1-4
CATHLRQNEKLFF
TGTGCCACCCACTTGAGGCAGAATGAAAAACTGTTTTTT
>TRBV14|-|-|TRBJ2-2
CASSQYMGAQNTGELFF
TGTGCCAGCAGCCAATATATGGGAGCGCAGAACACCGGGGAGCTGTTTTTT
>TRBV19|-|-|TRBJ2-6
CAIQGSGANVLTF
TGTGCCATTCAGGGGTCTGGGGCCAACGTCCTGACTTTC
>TRBV7-3|-|-|TRBJ2-2
CASSLMSPANTGELFF
TGTGCCAGCAGCTTAATGTCGCCCGCGAACACCGGGGAGCTGTTTTTT
>TRBV27|-|-|TRBJ1-5
CASSLFAQPNQPQHF
TGTGCCAGCAGTTTATTTGCGCAACCTAATCAGCCCCAGCATTTT
>TRBV5-6|-|-|TRBJ2-5
CASSFQGRAQETQYF
TGTGCCAGCAGCTTCCAGGGGCGCGCTCAAGAGACCCAGTACTTC
>TRBV14|-|-|TRBJ2-7
CASSRIGRGSSEQYF
TGTGCCAGCAGCCGGATAGGGAGAGGTTCCTCCGAGCAGTACTTC
>TRBV19|-|TRBD1|TRBJ1-5
CASSTGQRNQPQHF
TGTGCCAGTAGTACGGGACAGAGAAATCAGCCCCAGCATTTT
>TRBV2|-|TRBD1|TRBJ2-1
CATSGRGLGEQFF
TGTGCCACCTCGGGCAGGGGGCTGGGTGAGCAGTTCTTC
>TRBV7-8|-|-|TRBJ1-5
CASSLAQGGQPQHF
TGTGCCAGCAGCTTAGCCCAGGGAGGACAGCCCCAGCATTTT
>TRBV30|-|-|TRBJ2-7
CAWSGGAYEQYF
TGTGCCTGGAGTGGCGGAGCCTACGAGCAGTACTTC
>TRBV5-1|-|-|TRBJ2-3
CASRTTSLGTDTQYF
TGCGCCAGCAGAACGACATCCCTGGGCACAGATACGCAGTATTTT
>TRBV19|-|-|TRBJ2-6
CASSAGYGANVLTF
TGTGCCAGTAGTGCAGGGTATGGGGCCAACGTCCTGACTTTC
>TRBV6-1|-|TRBD1|TRBJ1-1
CASSEEGDRGPFF
TGTGCCAGCAGTGAAGAGGGGGACAGGGGGCCTTTCTTT
>TRBV7-2|-|TRBD1|TRBJ2-7
CASSIRGSPGTGGYEQYF
TGTGCCAGCAGCATACGTGGTTCACCCGGGACAGGGGGCTACGAGCAGTACTTC
>TRBV6-5|-|-|TRBJ1-6
CASSYANSPLHF
TGTGCCAGCAGTTATGCGAATTCACCCCTCCACTTT
>TRBV12-5|-|-|TRBJ2-2
CASGFPSLGNTGELFF
TGTGCTAGTGGTTTTCCCTCCCTAGGGAACACCGGGGAGCTGTTTTTT
>TRBV5-1|once|-|TRBJ1-2
CASGLYGEMSGGYTF
TGCGCCAGCGGACTATATGGCGAGATGTCTGGTGGCTACACCTTC
>TRBV4-1|-|-|TRBJ2-5
CASSQAAAETQYF
TGCGCCAGCAGCCAGGCGGCCGCAGAGACCCAGTACTTC
>TRBV5-1|-|-|TRBJ1-4
CASSPRTATNEKLFF
TGCGCCAGCAGCCCTCGGACAGCAACTAATGAAAAACTGTTTTTT
>TRBV6-1|-|TRBD2|TRBJ2-1
CASSGTSARGYNEQFF
TGTGCCAGCAGTGGTACTAGCGCGAGGGGCTACAATGAGCAGTTCTTC
>TRBV7-2|-|-|TRBJ2-2
CASSLQGPLNTGELFF
TGTGCCAGCAGCTTACAGGGTCCACTGAACACCGGGGAGCTGTTTTTT
>TRBV7-3|-|-|TRBJ2-5
CASSLGPAMAQYF
TGTGCCAGCAGCTTGGGACCAGCAATGGCCCAGTACTTC
>TRBV11-2|-|-|TRBJ1-1
CASRVTGLMNTEAFF
TGTGCCAGCAGAGTTACAGGGTTAATGAACACTGAAGCTTTCTTT
>TRBV7-3|-|-|TRBJ2-6
CASSISGANVLTF
TGTGCCAGCTCCATCTCTGGGGCCAACGTCCTGACTTTC
>TRBV7-9|-|-|TRBJ2-2
CASSLAPNRYTGELFF
TGTGCCAGCAGCTTAGCCCCTAATAGATACACCGGGGAGCTGTTTTTT
>TRBV28|once|TRBD1|TRBJ1-4
CASSFGDQGAREKLFF
TGTGCCAGCAGTTTTGGAGACCAGGGGGCGCGTGAAAAACTGTTTTTT
>TRBV28|-|TRBD2|TRBJ2-1
CASLVAGGPHNYNEQFF
TGTGCCAGCCTGGTCGCGGGAGGGCCACACAATTACAATGAGCAGTTCTTC
>TRBV5-4|-|-|TRBJ2-5
CASSFAGQETQYF
TGTGCCAGCAGCTTCGCAGGGCAAGAGACCCAGTACTTC